Listed below are T cell receptor beta chains from one sample, sequenced in a study of blood T cell repertoires in COVID-19. Measured with immunoSEQ multiplex PCR; TCRdb has only the in-frame clones, and not every one. The table has more than 300,000 clones, about 87% seen once. Material: peripheral blood. The receptors derive from a woman in her 30s with COVID-19, enrolled during active disease. Both conserved end residues are trimmed from each CDR3.

CDR3 protein,J gene,V gene
ASSEGTTSNQPQH,TRBJ1-5,TRBV2
ASSQRTTLSNQPQH,TRBJ1-5,TRBV4-1
ASSYGQGGGYT,TRBJ1-2,TRBV5-6
ASSFRGMNTEAF,TRBJ1-1,TRBV7-9
ASSLGGGYNEQF,TRBJ2-1,TRBV7-9
ASSVGVGVTNIGGTQY,TRBJ2-5,TRBV7-2
SPDGYT,TRBJ1-2,TRBV29-1
ASSLVSGGQQETQY,TRBJ2-5,TRBV7-8
ASSLGTSQETQY,TRBJ2-5,TRBV7-2
ASSLGPGDGNEQF,TRBJ2-1,TRBV5-4
ASSSQGVTEAF,TRBJ1-1,TRBV9
AIRGWSDGNTEAF,TRBJ1-1,TRBV6-5
SVVAGGYNEQF,TRBJ2-1,TRBV29-1
AYRTGPSGNTIY,TRBJ1-3,TRBV30
AIGDKNRGRTEAF,TRBJ1-1,TRBV10-3
ASSQLTAANEKLF,TRBJ1-4,TRBV16
ASSPGTSANTGELF,TRBJ2-2,TRBV9
ASSRGQGGTGELF,TRBJ2-2,TRBV18
ASSLFVGPSGNTIY,TRBJ1-3,TRBV7-8
ASQMGTASYEQY,TRBJ2-7,TRBV7-8
ASSIKVIAGGPGEQF,TRBJ2-1,TRBV19
ASSYSHPGLAGGTYEQY,TRBJ2-7,TRBV6-2/TRBV6-3
ASSAGAEYGYT,TRBJ1-2,TRBV28
ASSQRTSGGPGAGELF,TRBJ2-2,TRBV11-3
ASSLGGTANSNSPLH,TRBJ1-6,TRBV11-3
ASSQVVSWTEAF,TRBJ1-1,TRBV3-1/TRBV3-2